Each of the 3 T cell receptor beta chains below was sequenced from the same sample in a study of CD8+CD57+ T cells in acquired aplastic anemia. Genomic DNA provided the template from which TCR beta VDJ and CDR3 profiles were obtained. Each CDR3 protein is one row after TCRdb ran MiXCR on the reads. The profile covers some 200,000 distinct CDR3 sequences, with 30% to 35% appearing a single time and roughly 1.1% taken by the ten largest. Specimen: sorted CD4+, CD8+, or CD8+CD57+ T cells (not recorded which) from PBMCs. The receptors shown here come from a human donor in good health, serving as a control.

This clonotype has only a few counts. A much larger clone differs from this one at a single base, so this may be a read error. The chain joins TRBV2 to TRBJ2-3; D gene uncertain. V gave up 6 bases and J gave up 2 bases, with 12 bases separating them. From germline, CDR1 is SNHLY and CDR2 FYNNEI. The CDR3 has 14 residues. The CDR3 spells CASSPPVATDTQYF. The CDR3, as DNA: TGTGCCAGCAGCCCCCCGGTAGCCACAGATACGCAGTATTTT.

The chain is built from TRBV5-1 and TRBJ1-5; tentative D call: TRBD1 (6 bases). The CDR3 is made up of 17 amino acids. V was cut by 2 bases and J by 0 bases, with 15 bases left in between. The V gene's germline CDR1 is SGHRS and CDR2 YFSETQ. The CDR3 is CASSLGTTLYSNQPQHF. The DNA of the CDR3 is TGCGCCAGCAGCTTAGGGACAACGTTATATAGCAATCAGCCCCAGCATTTT.

There are many counts of this clonotype. J is TRBJ1-3 and V is TRBV10-1; D call uncertain. This CDR3 comprises 15 residues. The V gene lost 0 bases and the J gene lost 2 bases, with 8 bases spanning the gap. CDR1 is WNHNN and CDR2 is SYGVQD in the germline V gene (reference sequence). The CDR3 spells CASSESAVPGNTIYF. In DNA, the CDR3 is TGCGCCAGCAGTGAGTCGGCCGTACCTGGAAACACCATATATTTT.